This T cell receptor beta chain stems from a study of T-cell reconstitution after alpha-beta-depleted transplantation in children. General observations from the study: Several patients had high TCRbeta diversity at day 60; it came from surviving recipient T cells and thymic progenitors. Reportedly, only several hundred clones from non-depleted graft cells drove alpha-beta T-cell counts at about two months. Hyperexpanded clones declined; after one year, newly produced T cells mostly supplied diversity.

A remark on this clonotype: What it recognizes is unknown.

Trimming removed 6 bases at V and 7 bases at J, with 15 bases between. Germline-derived CDR1 and CDR2 are MDHEN and SYDVKM. This CDR3 has 13 amino acids. The authors prepared the TCRbeta library with unique molecular identifiers. TCRdb re-called the PCR reads with MiXCR, one entry per CDR3 protein. The table shows 400,000 to 550,000 distinct CDR3 sequences, with about 10% occurring only once. The chain has TRBV28 and TRBJ1-2; D is ambiguous. This receptor was obtained from a child between 2 and 9 years old with inherited bone marrow failure, due to receive a stem cell transplant. Sequenced material: PBMCs, taken before TCRalphabeta/CD19-depleted stem cell transplant. The CDR3 protein is CASSPPGVRGYTF. CDR3 sequence (DNA): TGTGCCAGCAGCCCCCCCGGGGTTCGTGGCTACACCTTC.